A selection of T cell receptor beta chains follows, all from one sample in a study of response to subunit inactivated influenza vaccine. From the RT-PCR reads, TCRdb called clonotypes with MiXCR, one entry per CDR3 protein. The sample records roughly 700,000 distinct CDR3 sequences, around 13% being singletons. Sequences were derived from PBMCs from blood, sampled 14 days before vaccination. The receptors derive from a man aged 50 to 59 who received an inactivated influenza vaccine. Both conserved end residues are part of each CDR3. D genes are given only for firm matches. Clone size is given for some rows only: seen once, a few or many times, or a class if the clone is expanded.

>many|TRBD2|TRBJ2-3|TRBV5-5
TGTGCCAGCAGCTTGGCTACGGGGGGAACCGGTAGCACAGATACGCAGTATTTT
CASSLATGGTGSTDTQYF
>few|TRBD2|TRBJ2-7|TRBV7-9
TGTGCCAGCATCGAAGCGGGAGATCATCCCTACGAGCAGTACTTC
CASIEAGDHPYEQYF
>NA|TRBD2|TRBJ2-7|TRBV6-1
TGTGCCAGCAGTGAAGCTAGCGGGGGGACCTACGAGCAGTACTTC
CASSEASGGTYEQYF
>NA|NA|TRBJ2-7|TRBV6-1
TGTGCCAGCAGTGAACCCTCCACCCACGAGCAGTACTTC
CASSEPSTHEQYF
>few|NA|TRBJ1-2|TRBV24-1
TGTGCCACCAGTGATTTTTCCAGCAATTATGGCTACACCTTC
CATSDFSSNYGYTF
>NA|TRBD1|TRBJ2-7|TRBV2
TGTGCCAGCGGCGTCCCGGGACAGGGACTGGGAGCCAGCGACCAGTACTTC
CASGVPGQGLGASDQYF
>few|NA|TRBJ1-1|TRBV18
TGTGCCAGCTCACCAACAGGTAGGGCTGAAGCTTTCTTT
CASSPTGRAEAFF
>few|NA|TRBJ2-7|TRBV5-1
TGCGCCAGCAAGGATCCGGCTCACGAGCAGTACTTC
CASKDPAHEQYF
>many|NA|TRBJ2-7|TRBV7-2
TGTGCCAGCAGCTTAAGCCCCCCAGGTTATCCCTACGAGCAGTACTTC
CASSLSPPGYPYEQYF
>NA|NA|TRBJ1-6|TRBV4-1
TGCGCCAGCAGCCAAGACGCAGCCACCTATAATTCACCCCTCCACTTT
CASSQDAATYNSPLHF
>NA|NA|TRBJ2-7|TRBV4-3
TGCGCCAGCAGCCAAGGATTAGAAAGGAGCTACGAGCAGTACTTC
CASSQGLERSYEQYF
>few|TRBD2|TRBJ2-1|TRBV5-6
TGTGCCAGCAGCCGCAGCGGGGGGGCCTACAATGAGCAGTTCTTC
CASSRSGGAYNEQFF
>many|NA|TRBJ2-7|TRBV29-1
TGCAGCGTTCGGTGGGGAACCTACGAGCAGTACTTC
CSVRWGTYEQYF
>NA|NA|TRBJ1-4|TRBV6-1
TGTGCCAGCAGTGAGCAACAGGGTAGTGGGGAAAAACTGTTTTTT
CASSEQQGSGEKLFF
>NA|TRBD2|TRBJ2-3|TRBV5-1
TGCGCCAGCAGATCGAGAACCGGGACTAGCGGGACGCGCACAGATACGCAGTATTTT
CASRSRTGTSGTRTDTQYF
>many|NA|TRBJ2-1|TRBV12-3/TRBV12-4
TGTGCCAGTCGCACGCAGCCCAATTACAATGAGCAGTTCTTC
CASRTQPNYNEQFF
>few|TRBD2|TRBJ2-1|TRBV5-1
TGCGCCAGCAGCCACCCTAGCGGGAGGGGTGGCAATGAGCAGTTCTTC
CASSHPSGRGGNEQFF
>many|NA|TRBJ2-3|TRBV6-4
TGTGCCAGCAGTGACGTCGGCGGGAACACAGATACGCAGTATTTT
CASSDVGGNTDTQYF
>few|NA|TRBJ2-2|TRBV10-2
TGCGCCAGCACAGGTTGGACCGGGGAGCTGTTTTTT
CASTGWTGELFF
>NA|NA|TRBJ2-7|TRBV10-1
TGCGCCTGCAGTGAAGGTCAATACGAGCAGTACTTC
CACSEGQYEQYF
>few|TRBD2|TRBJ2-7|TRBV9
TGTGCCAGCAGCGCCGGGGGCACCGCGGGAGGAAAGCAGTACTTC
CASSAGGTAGGKQYF
>few|TRBD1|TRBJ2-3|TRBV12-3/TRBV12-4
TGTGCCAGCAGTTTTCGCCCGGGACAGGGTGCAGATACGCAGTATTTT
CASSFRPGQGADTQYF
>few|NA|TRBJ1-6|TRBV7-6
TGTGCCAGCAGCTTAGATGGGGAAATTAATTCACCCCTCCACTTT
CASSLDGEINSPLHF
>many|NA|TRBJ2-7|TRBV5-1
TGCGCCAGCAGTACGCAGGGAAACGAGCAGTACTTC
CASSTQGNEQYF
>few|NA|TRBJ2-2|TRBV11-2
TGTGCCAGCAGCTTAGAATGGGACCCGAGAACCGGGGAGCTGTTTTTT
CASSLEWDPRTGELFF
>NA|TRBD2|TRBJ2-5|TRBV29-1
TGCAGCGTTGTGGTAGCGGGAGGAGGTGAGACCCAGTACTTC
CSVVVAGGGETQYF